This passage covers 14 T cell receptor beta chains from one sample sequenced in a study of cytomegalovirus exposure and HLA in healthy donors. In the PCR, 60 Vbeta and 13 Jbeta primers were used. Generated by immunoSEQ multiplex PCR, the TCRdb table keeps only in-frame clones and is missing some. The sample records around 78,000 clones, about three quarters being singletons. What was sequenced was PBMCs. The receptors stem from a woman between 35 and 50 years old in good health and CMV-seropositive.

This chain joins TRBV5-6 and TRBJ1-2, with 8 bases aligning to TRBD1. The CDR3 length is 15 residues. Germline lookup yields CDR1 SGHDT and CDR2 YYEEEE. J gave up 3 bases and V 0 bases, and 4 bases lay outside the gene matches. CDR3 in DNA: TGTGCCAGCAGCTTGGGGCAGGGGGCTGACTATGGCTACACCTTC. It specifies CASSLGQGADYGYTF.

This sequence joins TRBV5-4 and TRBJ2-7, with TRBD2 matching 7 bases. The ends lost 3 bases at V and 2 bases at J; junction bases unmatched: 5. The CDR3 has 14 amino acids. Germline V gene data show CDR1 as SGHNT and CDR2 as YYREEE (reference sequence). CDR3 nucleotides: TGTGCCAGCAGCTGGACTAGTAGGCCCTACGAGCAGTACTTC. Translated: CASSWTSRPYEQYF.

This clone is a singleton in its sample. The chain has TRBV18 and TRBJ1-6, with 8 nucleotides matching TRBD1. V gave up 2 bases and J gave up 10 bases; unmatched junction bases: 7. CDR1 KGHSH and CDR2 LQKENI come from the germline V gene. The CDR3 runs to 15 residues. In DNA, the CDR3 is TGTGCCAGCTCACCAAATGAACAGGGGGAGTCACCCCTCCACTTT. This translates into CASSPNEQGESPLHF.

V is TRBV14 and J is TRBJ2-7; D might be TRBD1 (5 bases). Between the trimmed V and J ends, which lost 5 bases and 3 bases, there was a span of 8 bases. The germline V gene encodes CDR1 SGHDN and CDR2 FVKESK. This CDR3 contains 12 residues. The CDR3 spells CASSTQGYEQYF. The CDR3 DNA follows: TGTGCCAGCAGCACCCAGGGCTACGAGCAGTACTTC.

As regards this clone: One end of the junction fails to match germline, which may point to a read error. The chain recombines TRBV2 with TRBJ1-2; a possible D gene is TRBD1 (5 bases). This CDR3 has 13 residues. The V gene's germline CDR1 is SNHLY and CDR2 FYNNEI. As DNA, the CDR3 is TGTGCCAGCCAACCAACAGGTGGGCATGGCTACCCCTTC. It specifies CASQPTGGHGYPF. Variable domain in full (rest from reference TRBV2 and TRBJ1-2): EPEVTQTPSHQVTQMGQEVILRCVPISNHLYFYWYRQILGQKVEFLVSFYNNEISEKSEIFDDQFSVERPDGSNFTLKIRSTKLEDSAMYFCASQPTGGHGYPFGSGTRLTVV.

This clone came up a few times. V usage is TRBV30 and J usage is TRBJ2-3, with D possibly being TRBD2 (6 bases). CDR3 length: 14 residues. The ends were cut back, 2 bases at V and 1 base at J, with 10 bases in the middle. The germline V gene has CDR1 GTSNPN and CDR2 SVGIG (reference sequence). In DNA, the CDR3 is TGTGCCTGGAGTCGGGGGTGGGGCACAGATACGCAGTATTTT. Translation gives CAWSRGWGTDTQYF.

The chain combines TRBV10-3 with TRBJ2-7; TRBD1 might be the D (5 bases). This CDR3 is built from 13 residues. V shed 10 bases and J shed 6 bases, with 19 bases lying between them. Germline CDR1 is ENHRY and CDR2 is SYGVKD. CDR3 amino acids: CATVGRVSAEQYF. DNA of the CDR3: TGTGCCACAGTGGGCAGGGTATCGGCCGAGCAGTACTTC.

The V and J genes are TRBV28 and TRBJ1-3; D may be TRBD1 (5 bases). This CDR3 has 14 amino acids. Germline V gene data show CDR1 as MDHEN and CDR2 as SYDVKM. Deletions cut 5 bases from V and 4 bases from J, with 12 bases between. CDR3 DNA sequence: TGTGCCAGCAGTCCACAGGCGACGGGAAACACCATATATTTT. Amino acids: CASSPQATGNTIYF.

This chain connects TRBV28 to TRBJ1-1, with unresolved D. The CDR3 has 13 residues. V lost 8 bases, J lost 5 bases, and 15 bases lay in between. Germline lookup yields CDR1 MDHEN and CDR2 SYDVKM. The CDR3 DNA reads as TGTGCCAGCCGCCAGGATTCACCTACTGAAGCTTTCTTT. Translation gives CASRQDSPTEAFF.

This rearrangement joins TRBV6-1 to TRBJ1-1; D ambiguous. The CDR3 extends over 14 amino acids. V was trimmed by 4 bases and J by 6 bases, leaving 15 bases between them. Germline-derived CDR1 and CDR2 are MNHNS and SASEGT. CDR3 sequence (DNA): TGTGCCAGCAGTGGAAACCTAGGCTGGGCTGAAGCTTTCTTT. Translation gives CASSGNLGWAEAFF.

This clone was recorded only once. The V and J genes are TRBV7-9 and TRBJ2-3, with D possibly being TRBD2 (6 bases). The CDR3 consists of 12 residues. Germline lookup yields CDR1 SEHNR and CDR2 FQNEAQ (reference sequence). V lost 1 base, J lost 11 bases, and 10 bases lay in between. Written as DNA, the CDR3 is TGTGCCAGCAGCTTAGAGTTCGGGGGGCAGTATTTT. This encodes CASSLEFGGQYF.

The CDR3 sequence: CASSETGLAGREQYF. CDR3 DNA: TGTGCCAGCAGTGAAACCGGACTAGCGGGTCGTGAGCAGTACTTC. V gene TRBV6-1 combines with J gene TRBJ2-7; TRBD2 matches 11 bases. J lost 7 bases, V lost 2 bases, and 7 bases had no gene match. Germline V gene sequence: CDR1 MNHNS, CDR2 SASEGT. The CDR3 sequence is 15 residues long.

The chain joins TRBV9 to TRBJ2-3; 9 bases line up with TRBD2. V was pared by 0 bases and J by 4 bases, with 0 bases of the junction left unmatched. Looked up from germline, CDR1 is SGDLS and CDR2 is YYNGEE. The CDR3 covers 14 residues. CDR3 protein: CASSVVAGADTQYF. The CDR3 nucleotides read TGTGCCAGCAGCGTAGTAGCGGGGGCAGATACGCAGTATTTT.

The J gene is TRBJ2-1, the V gene TRBV4-1, with 10 bases that match TRBD2. In germline, CDR1 is MGHRA, CDR2 YSYEKL. The CDR3 is 17 residues long. V was pared by 4 bases and J by 6 bases, with 12 bases of the junction left unmatched. The CDR3 DNA is TGCGCCAGCAGCCGCGAGTGGAGGACTAGCGGCGGCAATGAGCAGTTCTTC. Encoded protein: CASSREWRTSGGNEQFF.